Below, one TCR beta chain is given with its context. Its target is unknown. CD45RO-negative, CCR7-selected cells formed the naive CD8 fraction, which excluded terminally differentiated effector memory CD45RA+ cells. This record belongs to a study of shared clonotypes between healthy human individuals. Study outcomes and limitations: The sharing of 5% to 6.5% of naive CD4 clonotypes was seen across a few donors.

The V end lost 11 bases, the J end lost 6 bases, and 16 bases lay between the germline ends. The CDR3 totals 12 residues. Germline CDR1 reads SEHNR; CDR2 reads FQNEAQ (reference sequence). Here immunoSEQ multiplex PCR was the method, and the copy in TCRdb shows in-frame clones only, minus some. The sample lists millions of clones; approximately 94% were seen once. The sample was naive CD8+ T cells sorted from blood. This clonotype was obtained from a man aged 18 to 30 in good health. The genes are TRBV7-9 and TRBJ2-5; a possible D gene is TRBD2 (5 bases). The CDR3 here is CAHERETKTQYF. For the CDR3, the DNA is TGTGCCCACGAAAGGGAGACAAAGACCCAGTACTTC.